This TCR beta chain was documented in a study of early T cells in non-severe SARS-CoV-2 infection. Study background: Sequenced material consisted of bulk RNA (from unsorted whole blood), and chains were unpaired.

Findings and limits, study-wide: Anti-spike CD8 responses were favored in VDJdb matching, and private and CD4 specificities were missed.

This clonotype was seen at least ten times. Its antigen is not known. Molecules of cDNA were individually given unique molecular identifiers that were attached to them. TCRdb re-called the 5' RACE reads with MiXCR, one entry per CDR3 protein. The sample has 55,000 or so distinct CDR3 sequences, approximately 6.2% seen once. Trimming took 1 base from V and 0 from J, leaving 10 bases between them. The CDR3 totals 15 residues. CDR1 and CDR2 from the germline V gene are SGHTA and FQGNSA. The chain links TRBV7-2 to TRBJ2-7; D unresolved. The clonotype was recovered from an adult who was a healthcare worker with PCR-confirmed SARS-CoV-2 infection or an uninfected control (not recorded which). Material: whole blood. CDR3 region: CASSLDRQSSYEQYF. CDR3 in DNA: TGTGCCAGCAGCTTAGACCGGCAGAGCTCCTACGAGCAGTACTTC. Drawing the rest from reference TRBV7-2 and TRBJ2-7, the complete variable domain is GAGVSQSPSNKVTEKGKDVELRCDPISGHTALYWYRQSLGQGLEFLIYFQGNSAPDKSGLPSDRFSAERTGGSVSTLTIQRTQQEDSAVYLCASSLDRQSSYEQYFGPGTRLTVT.